This TCR beta chain stems from a study of T-cell memory formation after mild COVID-19. Study at large: For the most part, TCR clusters were specific to one donor. Study-wide results and caveats: Some responding clones appeared in pre-infection memory, suggesting cross-reactive memory joined. Contracting clones, day 15 to 85, had balanced CD4/CD8, and later expanders favored CD4+.

Each CDR3 protein gets one entry after TCRdb re-called the 5' RACE reads with MiXCR. Found here are about 560,000 distinct CDR3 sequences, around 15% of them singletons; the top ten hold roughly 7.7%. V shed 4 bases and J shed 11 bases, with 9 bases lying between them. The V gene's germline CDR1 is SGHDT and CDR2 YYEEEE. The CDR3 contains 11 residues. For this clonotype: Its target is not known.

The chain joins TRBV5-6 to TRBJ1-4; no clear D. The sequencing sample was made of PBMCs or a T cell subset sorted from them (not recorded which). This clonotype was sampled from an adult woman who had mild COVID-19 (a few samples of this study predate the infection). Cell type and time point are not known. The CDR3 spells CASSQDGKLFF. The CDR3 DNA is TGTGCCAGCAGCCAGGACGGGAAACTGTTTTTT.